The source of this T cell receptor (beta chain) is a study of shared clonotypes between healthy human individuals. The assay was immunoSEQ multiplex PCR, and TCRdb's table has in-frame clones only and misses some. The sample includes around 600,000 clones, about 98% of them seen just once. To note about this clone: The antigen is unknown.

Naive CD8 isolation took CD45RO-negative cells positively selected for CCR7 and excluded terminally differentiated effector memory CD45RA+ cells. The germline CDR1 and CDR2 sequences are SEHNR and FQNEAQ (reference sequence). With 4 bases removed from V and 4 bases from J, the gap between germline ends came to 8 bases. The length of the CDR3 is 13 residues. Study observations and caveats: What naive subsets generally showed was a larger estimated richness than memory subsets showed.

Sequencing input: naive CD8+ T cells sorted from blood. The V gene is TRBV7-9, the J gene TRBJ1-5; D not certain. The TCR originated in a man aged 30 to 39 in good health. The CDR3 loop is CASSSELNQPQHF. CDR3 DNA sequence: TGTGCCAGCAGCTCTGAGCTAAATCAGCCCCAGCATTTT. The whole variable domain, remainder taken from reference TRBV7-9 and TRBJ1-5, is DTGVSQNPRHKITKRGQNVTFRCDPISEHNRLYWYRQTLGQGPEFLTYFQNEAQLEKSRLLSDRFSAERPKGSFSTLEIQRTEQGDSAMYLCASSSELNQPQHFGDGTRLSIL.